The text below deals with one T cell receptor (beta chain). Germline V gives CDR1 SGHRS, CDR2 YFSETQ. Trimming shortened V by 4 bases and J by 6 bases, and 14 bases separated the two germline ends. This CDR3 is built from 14 residues. This sample is drawn from a study of T cells after yellow fever vaccination. TCRdb recomputed calls from the 5' RACE reads with MiXCR, one row per CDR3 protein. The table lists 30,000 or so distinct CDR3 sequences, 6.3% of them singletons. The source of this sequence is a man aged 25 to 40 who received the YFV17D yellow fever vaccine. Sequencing used PBMCs, either bulk or a sorted T-cell subset (CD4+, CD8+, memory, or dextramer-sorted; not recorded which), obtained on the day of the yellow fever booster vaccination. The chain has TRBV5-1 and TRBJ1-3, with D unclear. CDR3 DNA: TGCGCCAGCAGCACCGGAGACAAGAAAAACACCATATATTTT. Residues: CASSTGDKKNTIYF.